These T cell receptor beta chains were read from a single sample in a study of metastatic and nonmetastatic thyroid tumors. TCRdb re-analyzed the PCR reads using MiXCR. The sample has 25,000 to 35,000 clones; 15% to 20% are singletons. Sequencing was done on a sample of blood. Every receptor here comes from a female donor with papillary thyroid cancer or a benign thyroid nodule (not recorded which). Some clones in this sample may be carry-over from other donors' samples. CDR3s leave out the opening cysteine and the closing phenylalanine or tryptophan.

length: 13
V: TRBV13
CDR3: ASSFGTGTTVEPF

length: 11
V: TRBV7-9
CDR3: ASSLDSGSRYT

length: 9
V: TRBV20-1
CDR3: SARFQETQY

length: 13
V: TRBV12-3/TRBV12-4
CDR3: ASSFPGKGSNVLT

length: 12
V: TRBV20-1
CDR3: SASRTGKNYGYT

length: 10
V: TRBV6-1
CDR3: ASSEYGDGYT

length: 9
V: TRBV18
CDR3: ASSQKETQY

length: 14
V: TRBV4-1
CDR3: ASSQDTAGGGETQY

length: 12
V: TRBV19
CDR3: ASLQTVNTGELF

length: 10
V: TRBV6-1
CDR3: ASSAAGDTIY

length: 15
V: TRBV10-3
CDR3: AISESWLRQVNSPLH

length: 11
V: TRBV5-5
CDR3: ASSLGWATEAF

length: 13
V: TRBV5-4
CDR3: ASRSGGTNTGELF

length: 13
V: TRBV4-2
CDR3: ASSQVTGEHTEAF

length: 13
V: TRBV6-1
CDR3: ASSSSGRGYNEQF

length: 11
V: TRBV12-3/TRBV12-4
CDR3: ASRTGGTDTQY

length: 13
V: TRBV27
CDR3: ASTSWAGLSDTQY

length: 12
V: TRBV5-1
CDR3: ASSLADRADTQY

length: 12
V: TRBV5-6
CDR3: ASSRGLAVETQY

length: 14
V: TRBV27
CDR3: ASRKGGRDSNQPQH

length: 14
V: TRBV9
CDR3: ASSQTSGGALYTQY

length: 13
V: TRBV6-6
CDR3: ASSYSGAGRETQY

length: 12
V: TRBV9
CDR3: ASRRGGSNSPLR

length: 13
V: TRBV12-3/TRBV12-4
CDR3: ASSSREGGTNIQY

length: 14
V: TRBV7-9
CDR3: ASSPRQGARSETQY

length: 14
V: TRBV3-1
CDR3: ASSQDMGGRNQPQH

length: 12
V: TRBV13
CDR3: ASSLLAGSYEQH

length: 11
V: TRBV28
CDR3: ASRWGPNSPLH

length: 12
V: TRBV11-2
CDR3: ASSKGQVNTEAF

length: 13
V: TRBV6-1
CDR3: ASSEVGGQGETQY

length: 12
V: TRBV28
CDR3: ASSLEAGANGYT

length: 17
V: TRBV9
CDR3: ASSVVPSGRATGYNEQF

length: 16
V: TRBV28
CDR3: ASSLISGLAGEKETQY

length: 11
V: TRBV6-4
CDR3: ASSLQGADGYT

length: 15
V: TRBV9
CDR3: ASSVGGSAGSYNEQF

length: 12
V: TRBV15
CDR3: ATSTERKVQPLH

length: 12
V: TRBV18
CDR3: ASSPQRGGYEHY

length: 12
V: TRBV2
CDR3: ASSETGFHQPQH

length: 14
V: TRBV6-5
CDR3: ASSYEGQGEFSPLH

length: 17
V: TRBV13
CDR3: ASSPRLAGSRHGSDTQY

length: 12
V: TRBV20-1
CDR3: SASVGLGVGELF

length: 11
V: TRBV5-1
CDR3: ASSFGLNTEAF

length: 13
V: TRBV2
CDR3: ASSTSGASTDTQY

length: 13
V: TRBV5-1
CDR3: ASSLGLGAGNTIY

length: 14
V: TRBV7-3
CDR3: ASSLVRGGSTRELF

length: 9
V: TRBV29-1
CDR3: SVEKQGKLF

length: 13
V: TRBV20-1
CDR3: SALGLAGVQETQY

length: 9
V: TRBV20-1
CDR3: SARVLNEQF

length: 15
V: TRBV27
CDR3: ASSLKAVGYIVNTQY

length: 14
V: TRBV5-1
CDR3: ASSLERGAAREKLF

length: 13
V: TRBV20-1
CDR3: SARDPQALGDTQY

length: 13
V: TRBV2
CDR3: ASSERSPSYNEQF

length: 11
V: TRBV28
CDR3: ASSFLRPPEAF

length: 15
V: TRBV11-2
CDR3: ASSLKQPPQREYGYT

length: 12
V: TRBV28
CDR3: ASSPPGGGYEQY

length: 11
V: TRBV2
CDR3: ASSDTGPDTQY

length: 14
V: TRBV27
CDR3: ASSLSPYSGADVLT

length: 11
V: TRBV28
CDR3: ASSFPTGNGYT